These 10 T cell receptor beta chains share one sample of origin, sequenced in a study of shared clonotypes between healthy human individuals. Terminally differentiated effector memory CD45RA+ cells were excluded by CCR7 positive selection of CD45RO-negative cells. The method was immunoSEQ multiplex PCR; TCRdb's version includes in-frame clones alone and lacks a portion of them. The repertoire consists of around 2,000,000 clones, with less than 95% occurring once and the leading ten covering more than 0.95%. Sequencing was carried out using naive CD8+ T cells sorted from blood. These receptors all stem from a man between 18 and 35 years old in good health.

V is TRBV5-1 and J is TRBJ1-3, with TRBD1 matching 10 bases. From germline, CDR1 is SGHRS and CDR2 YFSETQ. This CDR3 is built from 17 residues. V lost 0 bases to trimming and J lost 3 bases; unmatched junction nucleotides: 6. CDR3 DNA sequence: TGCGCCAGCAGCTTGGAAGGGACAGGGGTTAATGGAAACACCATATATTTT. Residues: CASSLEGTGVNGNTIYF.

The CDR3 coding sequence is TGTGCCAGCAGCTACGAATTAGGGACAGCAGCCTACGAGCAGTACTTC. As protein: CASSYELGTAAYEQYF. The rearrangement uses TRBV5-6 and TRBJ2-7, with 7 bases that match TRBD1. CDR1 SGHDT and CDR2 YYEEEE come from the germline V gene. Losses at the gene ends were 3 bases for V and 2 bases for J; bases not matched to a gene: 11. The CDR3 has 16 residues.

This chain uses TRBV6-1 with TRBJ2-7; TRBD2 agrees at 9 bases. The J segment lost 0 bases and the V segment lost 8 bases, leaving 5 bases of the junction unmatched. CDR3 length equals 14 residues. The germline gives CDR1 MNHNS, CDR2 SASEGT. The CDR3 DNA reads TGTGCCAGCGCCGGGACTAGCTACTCCTACGAGCAGTACTTC. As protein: CASAGTSYSYEQYF.

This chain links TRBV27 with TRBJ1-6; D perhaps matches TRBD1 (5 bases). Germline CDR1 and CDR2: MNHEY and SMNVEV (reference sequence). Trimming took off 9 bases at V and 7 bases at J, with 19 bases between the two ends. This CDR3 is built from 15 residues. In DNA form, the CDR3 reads TGTGCCAGTCAATTGGGGGGTGAAGGAAATTCACCCCTCCACTTT. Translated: CASQLGGEGNSPLHF.

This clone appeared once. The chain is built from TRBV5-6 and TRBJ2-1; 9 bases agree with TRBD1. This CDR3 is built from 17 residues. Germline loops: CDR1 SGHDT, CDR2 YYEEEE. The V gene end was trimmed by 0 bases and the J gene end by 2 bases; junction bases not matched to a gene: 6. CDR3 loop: CASSLVGTGPPYNEQFF. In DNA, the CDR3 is TGTGCCAGCAGCTTGGTAGGGACAGGGCCCCCCTACAATGAGCAGTTCTTC.

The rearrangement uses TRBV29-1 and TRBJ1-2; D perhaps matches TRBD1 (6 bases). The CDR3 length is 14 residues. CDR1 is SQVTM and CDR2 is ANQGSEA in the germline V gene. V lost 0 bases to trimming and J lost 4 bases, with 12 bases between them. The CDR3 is CSVEDFGDTYGYTF. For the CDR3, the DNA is TGCAGCGTTGAAGATTTCGGGGACACCTATGGCTACACCTTC.

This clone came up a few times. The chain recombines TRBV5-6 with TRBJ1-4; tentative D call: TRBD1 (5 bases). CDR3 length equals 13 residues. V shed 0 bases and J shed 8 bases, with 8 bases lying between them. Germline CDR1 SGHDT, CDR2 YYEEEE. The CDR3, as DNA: TGTGCCAGCAGCTTGGAGTGGGGGGAAAAACTGTTTTTT. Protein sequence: CASSLEWGEKLFF.

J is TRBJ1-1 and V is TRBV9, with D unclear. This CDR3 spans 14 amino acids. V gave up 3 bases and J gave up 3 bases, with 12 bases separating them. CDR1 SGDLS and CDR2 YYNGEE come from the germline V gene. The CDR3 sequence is CASSGAGGHTEAFF. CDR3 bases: TGTGCCAGCAGCGGGGCCGGAGGCCACACTGAAGCTTTCTTT.

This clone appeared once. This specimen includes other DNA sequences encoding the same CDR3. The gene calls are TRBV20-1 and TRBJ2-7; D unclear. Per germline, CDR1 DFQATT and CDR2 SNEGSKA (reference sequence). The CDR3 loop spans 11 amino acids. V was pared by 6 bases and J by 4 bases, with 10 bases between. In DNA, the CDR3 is TGCAGTGCCCGAGATGTATACGAGCAGTACTTC. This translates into CSARDVYEQYF.

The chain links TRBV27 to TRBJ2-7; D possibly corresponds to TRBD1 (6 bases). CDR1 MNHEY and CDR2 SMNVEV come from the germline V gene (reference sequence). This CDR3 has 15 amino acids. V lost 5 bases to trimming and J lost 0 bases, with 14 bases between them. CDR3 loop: CASSVRGPSSYEQYF. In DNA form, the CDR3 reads TGTGCCAGCAGTGTCAGGGGCCCAAGCTCCTACGAGCAGTACTTC.